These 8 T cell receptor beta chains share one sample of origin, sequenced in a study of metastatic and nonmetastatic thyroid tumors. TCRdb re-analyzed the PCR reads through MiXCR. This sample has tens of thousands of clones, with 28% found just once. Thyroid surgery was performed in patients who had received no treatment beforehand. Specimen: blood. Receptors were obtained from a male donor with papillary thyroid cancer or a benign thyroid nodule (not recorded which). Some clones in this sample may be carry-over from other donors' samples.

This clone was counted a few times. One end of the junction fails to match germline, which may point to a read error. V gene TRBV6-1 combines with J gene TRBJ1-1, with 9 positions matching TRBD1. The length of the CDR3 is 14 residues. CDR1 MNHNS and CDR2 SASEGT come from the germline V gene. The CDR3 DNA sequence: TGCGCCAGCAGTGAAACAGGGGGCTGGACTGAAGCTTTCTTT. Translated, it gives CASSETGGWTEAFF.

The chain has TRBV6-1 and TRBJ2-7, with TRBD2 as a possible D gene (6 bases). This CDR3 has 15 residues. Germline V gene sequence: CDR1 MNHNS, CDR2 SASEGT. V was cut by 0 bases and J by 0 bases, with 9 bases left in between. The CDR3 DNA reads TGTGCCAGCAGTGAAGCTGCGGGAAACTCCTACGAGCAGTACTTC. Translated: CASSEAAGNSYEQYF.

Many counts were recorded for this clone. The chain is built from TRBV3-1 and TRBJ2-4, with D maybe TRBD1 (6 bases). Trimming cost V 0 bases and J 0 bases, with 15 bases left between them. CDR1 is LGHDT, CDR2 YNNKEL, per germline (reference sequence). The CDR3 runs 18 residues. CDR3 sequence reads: CASSQDWGLALAKNIQYF. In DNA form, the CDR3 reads TGTGCCAGCAGCCAAGATTGGGGGCTTGCACTAGCCAAAAACATTCAGTACTTC.

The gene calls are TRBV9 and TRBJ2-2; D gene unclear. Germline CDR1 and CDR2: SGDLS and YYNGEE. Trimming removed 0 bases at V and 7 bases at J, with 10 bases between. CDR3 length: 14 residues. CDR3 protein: CASSVDRVFGELFF. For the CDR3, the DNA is TGTGCCAGCAGCGTAGATCGGGTTTTCGGGGAGCTGTTTTTT.

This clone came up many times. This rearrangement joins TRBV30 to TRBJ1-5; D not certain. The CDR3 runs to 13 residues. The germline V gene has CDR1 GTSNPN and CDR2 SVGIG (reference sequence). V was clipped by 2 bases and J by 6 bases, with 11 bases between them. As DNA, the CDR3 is TGTGCCTGGAGTCGGGGTGTGAGTCAGCCCCAGCATTTT. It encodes CAWSRGVSQPQHF.

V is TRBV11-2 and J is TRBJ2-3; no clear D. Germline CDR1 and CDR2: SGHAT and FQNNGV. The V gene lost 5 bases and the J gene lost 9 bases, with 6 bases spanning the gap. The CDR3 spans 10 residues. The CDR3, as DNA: TGTGCCAGCAGCCTCGACACGCAGTATTTT. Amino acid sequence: CASSLDTQYF.

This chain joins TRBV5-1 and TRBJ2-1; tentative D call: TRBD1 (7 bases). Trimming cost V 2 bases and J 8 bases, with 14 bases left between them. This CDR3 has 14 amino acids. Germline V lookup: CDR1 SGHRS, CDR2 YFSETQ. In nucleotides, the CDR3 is TGCGCCAGCAGCTTTGAAGGGGGCGGGGATGAGCAGTTCTTC. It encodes CASSFEGGGDEQFF.

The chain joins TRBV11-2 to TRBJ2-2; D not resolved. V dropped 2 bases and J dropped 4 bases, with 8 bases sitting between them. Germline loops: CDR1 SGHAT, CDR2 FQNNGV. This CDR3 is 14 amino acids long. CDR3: CASSLRSSTGELFF. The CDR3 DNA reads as TGTGCCAGCAGCTTAAGGAGTAGCACCGGGGAGCTGTTTTTT. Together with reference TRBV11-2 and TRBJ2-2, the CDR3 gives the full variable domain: EAGVAQSPRYKIIEKRQSVAFWCNPISGHATLYWYQQILGQGPKLLIQFQNNGVVDDSQLPKDRFSAERLKGVDSTLKIQPAKLEDSAVYLCASSLRSSTGELFFGEGSRLTVL.